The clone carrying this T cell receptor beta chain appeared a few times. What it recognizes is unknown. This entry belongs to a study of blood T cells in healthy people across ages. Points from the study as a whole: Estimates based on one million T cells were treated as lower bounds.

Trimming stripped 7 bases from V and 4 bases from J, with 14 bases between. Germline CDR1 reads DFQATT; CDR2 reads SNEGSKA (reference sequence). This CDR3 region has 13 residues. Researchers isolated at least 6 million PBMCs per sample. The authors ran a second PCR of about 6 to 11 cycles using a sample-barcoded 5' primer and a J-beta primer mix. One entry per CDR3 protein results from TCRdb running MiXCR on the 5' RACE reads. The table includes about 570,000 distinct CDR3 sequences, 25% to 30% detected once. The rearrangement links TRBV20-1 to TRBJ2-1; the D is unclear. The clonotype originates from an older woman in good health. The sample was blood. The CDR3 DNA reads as TGCAGTGTGGAACTCTTCACTTACAATGAGCAGTTCTTC. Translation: CSVELFTYNEQFF.